These T cell receptor beta chains were read from a single sample in a study of blood T cell repertoires in COVID-19. Clones were sequenced by immunoSEQ multiplex PCR, and TCRdb holds only the in-frame ones, with some missing. The table lists approximately 100,000 clones, approximately 84% of them singletons. Input material: peripheral blood. The receptors come from a human donor in a cohort sampled during active or convalescent COVID-19. Each CDR3 is given with its conserved first and last residue. The D gene is left open where the match is weak. Not every row has a clone size; where given, it reads once, few, many or a size class.

size,D,V,J,DNA,CDR3
.,.,TRBV4-1,TRBJ1-6,TGCGCCAGCAGCGGCCGTATGCCCGGGGGTTATTCACCCCTCCACTTT,CASSGRMPGGYSPLHF
.,.,TRBV11-2,TRBJ2-7,TGTGCCAGCAGCTTAATGGGGGGACAGTTGAGCTCCTACGAGCAGTACTTC,CASSLMGGQLSSYEQYF
.,TRBD1,TRBV10-3,TRBJ1-1,TGTGCCATCAGTGAGAGGGGACAGGGGAACACTGAAGCTTTCTTT,CAISERGQGNTEAFF
.,TRBD2,TRBV7-8,TRBJ2-2,TGTGCCAGCAGCCTACCCGGACTAGCGGGGGTTTTGAACACCGGGGAGCTGTTTTTT,CASSLPGLAGVLNTGELFF
few,TRBD1,TRBV7-2,TRBJ1-2,TGTGCCAGCAGCTTAGCGACAGGGGCGAATGGCTACACCTTC,CASSLATGANGYTF
few,.,TRBV18,TRBJ2-3,TGTGCCAGCTCACGAGCATTCCCGGGACAATCTAGCACAGATACGCAGTATTTT,CASSRAFPGQSSTDTQYF
.,TRBD2,TRBV7-9,TRBJ2-7,TGTGCCAGCAGCTTACCGGGGGGGGCGACTAGCGGGACCACGCAGTACTTC,CASSLPGGATSGTTQYF
.,.,TRBV18,TRBJ2-7,TGTGCCAGCTCCCTAACAGGGAGTAGCTCCTACGAGCAGTACTTC,CASSLTGSSSYEQYF
.,TRBD1,TRBV4-2,TRBJ2-7,TGTGCCAGCAGCCCGGGACAGCAATCCTACGAGCAGTACTTC,CASSPGQQSYEQYF
.,TRBD1,TRBV7-3,TRBJ1-2,TGTGCCAGCAGCGAGGGACAGGGTGTCTATGGCTACACCTTC,CASSEGQGVYGYTF
.,TRBD1,TRBV2,TRBJ1-2,TGTGCCAGCAGTCCGGACAGGGACGGCGGCTACACCTTC,CASSPDRDGGYTF
.,.,TRBV11-3,TRBJ1-4,TGTGCCAGCAGCCCACGGGTTCTTGCTAATGAAAAACTGTTTTTT,CASSPRVLANEKLFF
.,TRBD2,TRBV18,TRBJ2-5,TGTGCCAGCTCACCACCGGCGCGGGGGGAGACCCAGTACTTC,CASSPPARGETQYF
.,TRBD2,TRBV19,TRBJ2-1,TGTGCCAGTAAGAAGGGAGGGGTTGAACGCAATGAGCAGTTCTTC,CASKKGGVERNEQFF
.,TRBD2,TRBV12-5,TRBJ2-2,TGTGCTAGTGGTCTTGGAGACTTCGGCGGGGGGGCTAACACCGGGGAGCTGTTTTTT,CASGLGDFGGGANTGELFF
.,.,TRBV12-3/TRBV12-4,TRBJ1-1,TGTGCCAGCAGTTCCCACAGTAGAGATGAAGCTTTCTTT,CASSSHSRDEAFF
.,.,TRBV6-6,TRBJ1-3,TGTGCCAGCAGCCCCGGGGGACGGACTGGAAACACCATATATTTT,CASSPGGRTGNTIYF
.,.,TRBV18,TRBJ2-7,TGTGCCAGCTCACCATGGGCAGGGTACGAGCAGTACTTC,CASSPWAGYEQYF
.,TRBD1,TRBV27,TRBJ1-2,TGTGCCAGCAGTCCAGCCGGGACAGGGACTTTCGGCTACACCTTC,CASSPAGTGTFGYTF
.,.,TRBV28,TRBJ2-1,TGTGCCAGCACCTTTGGCCACCGGACTGGAGATGAGCAGTTCTTC,CASTFGHRTGDEQFF
.,.,TRBV27,TRBJ1-2,TGTGCCAGCCCCAGGTCCGGCTATGGCTACACCTTC,CASPRSGYGYTF
.,.,TRBV11-2,TRBJ1-3,TGTGCCAGCAGCTCGTCTAGAAACACCATATATTTT,CASSSSRNTIYF
few,.,TRBV7-9,TRBJ2-1,TGTGCCAGCAGCTTATCCGGGAATGAGCAGTTCTTC,CASSLSGNEQFF
few,.,TRBV7-2,TRBJ1-5,TGTGCCAGCAGCACCAGGACAGGCAATCAGCCCCAGCATTTT,CASSTRTGNQPQHF
once,.,TRBV4-2,TRBJ2-5,TGTGCCAGCAGCCAAGGGTTGGAGGGGGCTGCGGAGACCCAGTACTTC,CASSQGLEGAAETQYF
once,TRBD1,TRBV5-6,TRBJ1-2,TGTGCCAGCAGCTGGCGCAAACAGGGGGCCGGTGGCTACACCTTC,CASSWRKQGAGGYTF